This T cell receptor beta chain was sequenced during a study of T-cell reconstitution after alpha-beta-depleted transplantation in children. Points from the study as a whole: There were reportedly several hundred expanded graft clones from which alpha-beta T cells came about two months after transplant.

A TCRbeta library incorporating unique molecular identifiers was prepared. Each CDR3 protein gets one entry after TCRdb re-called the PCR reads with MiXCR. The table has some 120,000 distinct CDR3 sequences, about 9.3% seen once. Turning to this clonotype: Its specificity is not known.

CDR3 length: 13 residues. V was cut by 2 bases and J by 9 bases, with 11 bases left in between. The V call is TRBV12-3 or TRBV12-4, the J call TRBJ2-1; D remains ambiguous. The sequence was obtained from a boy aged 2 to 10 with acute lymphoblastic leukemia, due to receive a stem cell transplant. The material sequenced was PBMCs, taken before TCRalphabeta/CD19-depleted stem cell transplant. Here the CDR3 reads CASSLQEPSEQFF. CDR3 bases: TGTGCCAGCAGTTTACAGGAGCCGTCTGAGCAGTTCTTC.